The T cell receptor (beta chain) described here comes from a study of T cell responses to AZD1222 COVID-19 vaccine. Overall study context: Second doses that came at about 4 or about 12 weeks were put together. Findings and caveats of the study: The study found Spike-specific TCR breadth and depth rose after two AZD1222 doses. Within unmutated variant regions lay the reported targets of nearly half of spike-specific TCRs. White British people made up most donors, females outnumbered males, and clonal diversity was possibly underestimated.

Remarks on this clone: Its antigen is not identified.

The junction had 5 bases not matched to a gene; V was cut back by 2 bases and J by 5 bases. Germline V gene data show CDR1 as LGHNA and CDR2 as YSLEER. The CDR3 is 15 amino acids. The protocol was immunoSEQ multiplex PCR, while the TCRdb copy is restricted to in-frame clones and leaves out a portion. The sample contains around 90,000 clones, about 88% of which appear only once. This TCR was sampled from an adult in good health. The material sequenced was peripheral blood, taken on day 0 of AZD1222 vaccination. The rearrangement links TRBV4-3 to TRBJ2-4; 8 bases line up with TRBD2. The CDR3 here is CASSQSGGPQNIQYF. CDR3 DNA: TGCGCCAGCAGCCAATCGGGGGGGCCCCAAAACATTCAGTACTTC.